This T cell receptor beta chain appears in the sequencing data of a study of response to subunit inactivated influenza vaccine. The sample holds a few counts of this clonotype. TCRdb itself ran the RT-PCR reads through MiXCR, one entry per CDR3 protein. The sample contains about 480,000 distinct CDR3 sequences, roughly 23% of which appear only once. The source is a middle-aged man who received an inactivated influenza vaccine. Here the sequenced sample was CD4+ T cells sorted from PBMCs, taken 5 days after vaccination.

The CDR3 protein is CSVSTGTGETQYF. CDR3 in DNA: TGCAGCGTTTCGACAGGTACAGGAGAGACCCAGTACTTC. The V gene is TRBV29-1, the J gene TRBJ2-5; perhaps TRBD1 as D (6 bases). Germline CDR1 and CDR2: SQVTM and ANQGSEA. This CDR3 has 13 residues. Trimming took 5 bases from V and 4 from J, leaving 14 bases between them.